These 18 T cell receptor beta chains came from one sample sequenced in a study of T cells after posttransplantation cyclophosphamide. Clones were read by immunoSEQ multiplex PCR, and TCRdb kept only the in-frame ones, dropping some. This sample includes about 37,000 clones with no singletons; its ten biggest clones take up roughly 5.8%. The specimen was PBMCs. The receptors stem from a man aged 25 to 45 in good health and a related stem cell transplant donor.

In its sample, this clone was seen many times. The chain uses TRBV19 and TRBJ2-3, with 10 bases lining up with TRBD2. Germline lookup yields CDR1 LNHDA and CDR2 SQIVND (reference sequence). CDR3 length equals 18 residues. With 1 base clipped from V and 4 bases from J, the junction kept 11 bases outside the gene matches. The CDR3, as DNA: TGTGCCAGTAGTATAGCAGCGGGGGGGCATTCTTTACCAGATACGCAGTATTTT. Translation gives CASSIAAGGHSLPDTQYF.

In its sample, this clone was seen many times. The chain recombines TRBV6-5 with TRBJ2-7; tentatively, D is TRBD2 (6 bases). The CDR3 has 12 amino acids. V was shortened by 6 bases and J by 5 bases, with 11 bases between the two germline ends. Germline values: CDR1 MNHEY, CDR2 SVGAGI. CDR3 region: CASRRGGDEQYF. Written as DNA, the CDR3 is TGTGCCAGCAGGCGCGGAGGGGACGAGCAGTACTTC.

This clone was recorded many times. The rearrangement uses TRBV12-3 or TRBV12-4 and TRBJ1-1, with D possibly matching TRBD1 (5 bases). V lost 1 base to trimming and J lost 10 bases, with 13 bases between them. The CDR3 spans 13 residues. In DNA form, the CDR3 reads TGTGCCAGCAGTTTAGGACAGCCTAGAGGAGCTTTCTTT. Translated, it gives CASSLGQPRGAFF.

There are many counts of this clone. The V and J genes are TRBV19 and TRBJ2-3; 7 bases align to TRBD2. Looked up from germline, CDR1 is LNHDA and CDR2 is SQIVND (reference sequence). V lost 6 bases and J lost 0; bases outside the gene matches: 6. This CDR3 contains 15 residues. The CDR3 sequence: CASSALAPSTDTQYF. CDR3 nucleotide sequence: TGTGCCAGTAGCGCACTAGCGCCCAGCACAGATACGCAGTATTTT.

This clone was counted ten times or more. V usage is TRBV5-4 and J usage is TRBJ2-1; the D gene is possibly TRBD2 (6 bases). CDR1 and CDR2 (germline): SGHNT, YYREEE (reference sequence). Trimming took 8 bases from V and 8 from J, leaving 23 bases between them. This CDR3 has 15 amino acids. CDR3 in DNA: TGTGCCAGTGACCGACGGGACTCCCTAGGGGATGAGCAGTTCTTC. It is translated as CASDRRDSLGDEQFF. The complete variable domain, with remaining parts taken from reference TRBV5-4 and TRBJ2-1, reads ETGVTQSPTHLIKTRGQQVTLRCSSQSGHNTVSWYQQALGQGPQFIFQYYREEENGRGNFPPRFSGLQFPNYSSELNVNALELDDSALYLCASDRRDSLGDEQFFGPGTRLTVL.

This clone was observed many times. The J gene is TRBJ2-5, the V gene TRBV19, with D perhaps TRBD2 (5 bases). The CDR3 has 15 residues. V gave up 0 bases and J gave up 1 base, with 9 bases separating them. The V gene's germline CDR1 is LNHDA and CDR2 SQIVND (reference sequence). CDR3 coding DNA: TGTGCCAGTAGTATAGATCACGGACTCCAAGAGACCCAGTACTTC. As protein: CASSIDHGLQETQYF.

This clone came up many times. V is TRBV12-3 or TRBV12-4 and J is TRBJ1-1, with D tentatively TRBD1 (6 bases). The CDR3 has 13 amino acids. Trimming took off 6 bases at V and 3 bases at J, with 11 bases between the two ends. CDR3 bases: TGTGCCAGCAGCCCTGGACAGCACACTGAAGCTTTCTTT. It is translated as CASSPGQHTEAFF.

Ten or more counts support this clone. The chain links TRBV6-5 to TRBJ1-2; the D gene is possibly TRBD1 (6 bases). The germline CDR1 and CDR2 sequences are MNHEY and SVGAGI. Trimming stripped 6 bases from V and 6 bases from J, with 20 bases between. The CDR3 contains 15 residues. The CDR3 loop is CASSSTTGTSDGYTF. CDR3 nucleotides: TGTGCCAGCAGCTCAACCACCGGGACATCCGATGGCTACACCTTC.

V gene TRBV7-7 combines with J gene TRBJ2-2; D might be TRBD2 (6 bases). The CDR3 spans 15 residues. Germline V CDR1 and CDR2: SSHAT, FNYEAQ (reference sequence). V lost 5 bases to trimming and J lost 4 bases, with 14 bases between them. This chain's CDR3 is CASSDIRRGTGELFF. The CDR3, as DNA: TGTGCCAGCAGCGACATCAGGCGGGGCACCGGGGAGCTGTTTTTT.

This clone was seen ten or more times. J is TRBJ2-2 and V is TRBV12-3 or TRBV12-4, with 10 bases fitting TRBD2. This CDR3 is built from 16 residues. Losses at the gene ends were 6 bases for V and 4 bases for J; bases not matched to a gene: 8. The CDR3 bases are TGTGCCAGCAGACTCCTAGCGGGGGACCCCACCGGGGAGCTGTTTTTT. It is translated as CASRLLAGDPTGELFF.

The CDR3 DNA is TGTGCCACCAGTGATTCCAGGGCCCCGGGCACCGGGGAGCTGTTTTTT. Translating gives CATSDSRAPGTGELFF. The chain couples TRBV24-1 to TRBJ2-2; the D gene is possibly TRBD1 (5 bases). This CDR3 comprises 16 residues. V lost 2 bases, J lost 4 bases, and 13 bases lay in between. The germline gives CDR1 KGHDR, CDR2 SFDVKD.

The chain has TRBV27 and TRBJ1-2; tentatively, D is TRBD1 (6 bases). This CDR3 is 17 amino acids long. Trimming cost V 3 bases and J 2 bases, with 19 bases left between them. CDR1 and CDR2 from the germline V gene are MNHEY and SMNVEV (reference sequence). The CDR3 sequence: CASSLAYREQGNYGYTF. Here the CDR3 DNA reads TGTGCCAGCAGTTTGGCGTACCGGGAACAGGGAAACTATGGCTACACCTTC.

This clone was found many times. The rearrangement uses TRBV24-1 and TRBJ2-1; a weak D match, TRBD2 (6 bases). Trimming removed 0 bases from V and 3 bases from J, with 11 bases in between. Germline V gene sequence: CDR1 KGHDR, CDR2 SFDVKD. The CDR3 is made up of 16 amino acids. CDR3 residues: CATSDLRGGDYNEQFF. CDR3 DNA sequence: TGTGCCACCAGTGATTTGCGTGGAGGGGACTACAATGAGCAGTTCTTC.

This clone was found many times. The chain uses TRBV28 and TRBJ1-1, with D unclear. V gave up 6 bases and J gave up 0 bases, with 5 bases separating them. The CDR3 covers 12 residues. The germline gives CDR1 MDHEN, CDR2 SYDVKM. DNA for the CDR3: TGTGCCAGCAGCTTTCTGAACACTGAAGCTTTCTTT. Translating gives CASSFLNTEAFF.

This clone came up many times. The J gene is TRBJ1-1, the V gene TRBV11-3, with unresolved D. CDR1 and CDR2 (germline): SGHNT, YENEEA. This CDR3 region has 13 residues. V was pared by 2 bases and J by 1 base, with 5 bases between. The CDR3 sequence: CASSLQRNTEAFF. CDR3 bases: TGTGCCAGCAGCTTACAGAGGAACACTGAAGCTTTCTTT.

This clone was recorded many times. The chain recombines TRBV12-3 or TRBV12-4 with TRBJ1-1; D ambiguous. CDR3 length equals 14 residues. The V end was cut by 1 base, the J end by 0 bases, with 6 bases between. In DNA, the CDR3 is TGTGCCAGCAGTTTAGGGCCGATGAACACTGAAGCTTTCTTT. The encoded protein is CASSLGPMNTEAFF.

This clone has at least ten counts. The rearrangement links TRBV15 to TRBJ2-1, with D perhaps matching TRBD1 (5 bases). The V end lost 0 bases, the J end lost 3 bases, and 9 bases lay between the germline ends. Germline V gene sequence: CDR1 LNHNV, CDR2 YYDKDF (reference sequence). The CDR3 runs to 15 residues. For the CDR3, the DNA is TGTGCCACCAGCAGAGATCCGCAGGGCTACAATGAGCAGTTCTTC. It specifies CATSRDPQGYNEQFF.

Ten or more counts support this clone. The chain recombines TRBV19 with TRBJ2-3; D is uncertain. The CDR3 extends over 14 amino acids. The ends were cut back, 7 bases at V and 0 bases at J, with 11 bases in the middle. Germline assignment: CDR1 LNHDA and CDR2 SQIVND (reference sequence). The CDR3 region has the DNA TGTGCCAGTAACCCTAAATTTAGCACAGATACGCAGTATTTT. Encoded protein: CASNPKFSTDTQYF. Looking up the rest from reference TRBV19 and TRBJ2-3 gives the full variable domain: DGGITQSPKYLFRKEGQNVTLSCEQNLNHDAMYWYRQDPGQGLRLIYYSQIVNDFQKGDIAEGYSVSREKKESFPLTVTSAQKNPTAFYLCASNPKFSTDTQYFGPGTRLTVL.